This TCR beta chain derives from a study of T-cell reconstitution after alpha-beta-depleted transplantation in children. Whole-study findings and limits: Recipient T cells and thymic progenitors that survived gave rise to the high TCRbeta diversity observed at day 60 in some patients. Newly produced T cells mostly provided counts and TCRbeta diversity after one year, as hyperexpanded clones declined.

V lost 2 bases and J 3 bases, leaving 13 bases between the germline ends. CDR3 length: 16 amino acids. Per germline, CDR1 MDHEN and CDR2 SYDVKM. Preparation of the TCRbeta library was carried out with unique molecular identifiers. TCRdb ran MiXCR on the PCR reads and lists one entry per CDR3 protein. The sample has fewer than 350,000 distinct CDR3 sequences, over 7% seen once; the top ten hold approximately 9.6%. Of note for this clonotype: Its antigen is still unknown.

Sequenced here: peripheral blood, sampled 360 days after TCRalphabeta/CD19-depleted stem cell transplant. The chain links TRBV28 to TRBJ2-2; D is perhaps TRBD1 or TRBD2 (5 bases each). The clonotype originates from a female patient aged 2 to 10 who had a stem cell transplant for Fanconi anemia, so the T cells may come from the graft donor. Here the CDR3 DNA reads TGTGCCAGCAGTTTAGAGGGCAGGGCGGACACCGGGGAGCTGTTTTTT. Encoded protein: CASSLEGRADTGELFF.